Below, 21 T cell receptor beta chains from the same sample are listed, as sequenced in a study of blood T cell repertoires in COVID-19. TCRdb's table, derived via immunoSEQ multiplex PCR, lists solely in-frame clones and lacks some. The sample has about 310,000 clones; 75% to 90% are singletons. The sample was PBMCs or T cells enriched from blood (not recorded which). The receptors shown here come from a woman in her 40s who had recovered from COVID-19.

The CDR3 is CSASGSGTGFPDTQYF. The CDR3 DNA reads TGCAGTGCTAGTGGGTCCGGGACAGGGTTTCCAGATACGCAGTATTTT. This rearrangement joins TRBV20-1 to TRBJ2-3; 9 positions agree with TRBD1. Germline loops: CDR1 DFQATT, CDR2 SNEGSKA (reference sequence). The CDR3 consists of 16 residues. The junction had 11 bases not matched to a gene; V was cut back by 3 bases and J by 4 bases.

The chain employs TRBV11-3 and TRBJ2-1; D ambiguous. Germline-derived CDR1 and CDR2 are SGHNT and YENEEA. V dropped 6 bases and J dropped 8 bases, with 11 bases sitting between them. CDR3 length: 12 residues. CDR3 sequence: CASSFRPDEQFF. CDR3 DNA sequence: TGTGCCAGCAGTTTCCGTCCGGATGAGCAGTTCTTC.

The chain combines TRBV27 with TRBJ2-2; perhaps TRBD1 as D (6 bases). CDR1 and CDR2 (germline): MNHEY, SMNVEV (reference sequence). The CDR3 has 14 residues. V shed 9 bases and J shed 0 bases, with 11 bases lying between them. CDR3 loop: CASRGTTNTGELFF. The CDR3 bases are TGTGCCAGTAGGGGGACAACGAACACCGGGGAGCTGTTTTTT.

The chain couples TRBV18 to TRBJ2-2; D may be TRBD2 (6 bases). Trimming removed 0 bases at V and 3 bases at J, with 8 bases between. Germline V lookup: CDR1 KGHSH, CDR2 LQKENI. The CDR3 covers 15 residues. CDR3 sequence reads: CASSPPGLYTGELFF. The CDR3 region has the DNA TGTGCCAGCTCACCACCGGGACTCTACACCGGGGAGCTGTTTTTT. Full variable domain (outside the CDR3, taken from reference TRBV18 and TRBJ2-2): NAGVMQNPRHLVRRRGQEARLRCSPMKGHSHVYWYRQLPEEGLKFMVYLQKENIIDESGMPKERFSAEFPKEGPSILRIQQVVRGDSAAYFCASSPPGLYTGELFFGEGSRLTVL.

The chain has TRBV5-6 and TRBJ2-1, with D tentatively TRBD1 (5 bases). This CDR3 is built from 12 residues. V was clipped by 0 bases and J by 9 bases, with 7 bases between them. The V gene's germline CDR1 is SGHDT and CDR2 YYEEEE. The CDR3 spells CASSLGTTEQFF. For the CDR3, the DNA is TGTGCCAGCAGCTTGGGGACAACTGAGCAGTTCTTC.

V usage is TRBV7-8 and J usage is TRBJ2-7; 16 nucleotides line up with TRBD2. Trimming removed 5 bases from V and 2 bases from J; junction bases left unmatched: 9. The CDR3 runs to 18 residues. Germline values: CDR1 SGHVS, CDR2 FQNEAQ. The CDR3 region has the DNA TGTGCCAGCAGCAAGGGACTAGCGGGAGGGCCTATAACCTACGAGCAGTACTTC. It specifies CASSKGLAGGPITYEQYF.

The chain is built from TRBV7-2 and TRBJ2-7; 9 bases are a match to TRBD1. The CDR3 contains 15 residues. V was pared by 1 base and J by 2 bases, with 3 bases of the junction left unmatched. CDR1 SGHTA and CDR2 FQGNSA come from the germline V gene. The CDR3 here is CASSLGDRATYEQYF. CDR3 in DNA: TGTGCCAGCAGCTTAGGGGACAGGGCGACCTACGAGCAGTACTTC.

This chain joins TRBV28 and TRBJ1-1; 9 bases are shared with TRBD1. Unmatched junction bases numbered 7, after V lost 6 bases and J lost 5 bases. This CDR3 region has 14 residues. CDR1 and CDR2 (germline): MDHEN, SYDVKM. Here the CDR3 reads CASRTGGGSTEAFF. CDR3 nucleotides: TGTGCCAGCAGGACAGGGGGAGGATCGACTGAAGCTTTCTTT.

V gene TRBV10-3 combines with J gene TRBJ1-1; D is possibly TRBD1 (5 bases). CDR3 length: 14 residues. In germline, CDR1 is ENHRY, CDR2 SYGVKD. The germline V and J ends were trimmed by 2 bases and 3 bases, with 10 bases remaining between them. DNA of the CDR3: TGTGCCATCAGTGAGCGGGGGGTGGACACTGAAGCTTTCTTT. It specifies CAISERGVDTEAFF.

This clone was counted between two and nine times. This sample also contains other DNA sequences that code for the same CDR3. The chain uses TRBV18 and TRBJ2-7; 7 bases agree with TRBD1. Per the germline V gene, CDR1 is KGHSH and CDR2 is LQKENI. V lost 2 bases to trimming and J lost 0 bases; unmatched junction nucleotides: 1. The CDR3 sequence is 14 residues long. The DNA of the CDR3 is TGTGCCAGCTCACCAGGGACAGTCTCCTACGAGCAGTACTTC. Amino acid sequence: CASSPGTVSYEQYF.

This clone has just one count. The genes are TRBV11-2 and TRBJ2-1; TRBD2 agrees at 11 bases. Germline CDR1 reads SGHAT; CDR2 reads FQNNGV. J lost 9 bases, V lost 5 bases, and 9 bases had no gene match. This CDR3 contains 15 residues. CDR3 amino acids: CASSNLAGGLSEQFF. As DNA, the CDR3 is TGTGCCAGCAGCAACTTAGCGGGAGGGCTTAGTGAGCAGTTCTTC.

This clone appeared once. CDR3 coding DNA: TGTGCCTGGAGTGCAACCGGGACAGGGTCGTTGTTTTTT. The encoded protein is CAWSATGTGSLFF. The chain recombines TRBV30 with TRBJ2-2; 9 bases map to TRBD1. J lost 15 bases, V lost 1 base, and 9 bases had no gene match. Looked up from germline, CDR1 is GTSNPN and CDR2 is SVGIG (reference sequence). The CDR3 totals 13 residues.

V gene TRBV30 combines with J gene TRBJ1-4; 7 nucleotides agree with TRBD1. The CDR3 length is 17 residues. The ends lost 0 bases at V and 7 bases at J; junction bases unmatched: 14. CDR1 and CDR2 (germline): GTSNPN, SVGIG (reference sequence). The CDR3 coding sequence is TGTGCCTGGAGTGTAACCCGACAGGGAGGAGGAGGTGAAAAACTGTTTTTT. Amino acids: CAWSVTRQGGGGEKLFF.

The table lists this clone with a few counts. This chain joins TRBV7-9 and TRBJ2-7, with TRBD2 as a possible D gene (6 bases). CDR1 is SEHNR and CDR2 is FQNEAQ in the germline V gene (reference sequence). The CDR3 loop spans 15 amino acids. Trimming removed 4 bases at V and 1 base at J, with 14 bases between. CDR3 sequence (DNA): TGTGCCAGCAGCTCCGGGACGCGGGATTCCTACGAGCAGTACTTC. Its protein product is CASSSGTRDSYEQYF.

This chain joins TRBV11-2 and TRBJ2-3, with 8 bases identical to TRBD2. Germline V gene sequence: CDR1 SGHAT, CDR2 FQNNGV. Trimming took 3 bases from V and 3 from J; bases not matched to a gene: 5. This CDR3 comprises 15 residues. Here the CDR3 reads CASSFYSGRTDTQYF. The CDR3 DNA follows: TGTGCCAGCAGCTTCTACAGCGGGAGAACAGATACGCAGTATTTT.

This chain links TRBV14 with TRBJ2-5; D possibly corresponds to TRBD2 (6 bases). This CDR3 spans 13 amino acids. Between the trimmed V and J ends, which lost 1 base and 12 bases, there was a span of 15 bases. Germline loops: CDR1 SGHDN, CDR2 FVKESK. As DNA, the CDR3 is TGTGCCAGCAGCCAAGCCCCGGGACTTGAGAAGTACTTC. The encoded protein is CASSQAPGLEKYF.

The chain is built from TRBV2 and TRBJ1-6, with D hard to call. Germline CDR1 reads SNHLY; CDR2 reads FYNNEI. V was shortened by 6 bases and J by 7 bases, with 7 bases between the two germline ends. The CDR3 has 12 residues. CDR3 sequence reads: CASSPRNSPLHF. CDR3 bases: TGTGCCAGCAGCCCCCGGAATTCACCCCTCCACTTT.

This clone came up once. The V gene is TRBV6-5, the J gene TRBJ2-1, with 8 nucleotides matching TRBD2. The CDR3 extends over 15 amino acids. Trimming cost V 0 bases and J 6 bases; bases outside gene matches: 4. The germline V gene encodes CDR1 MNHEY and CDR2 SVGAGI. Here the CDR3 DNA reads TGTGCCAGCAGTTACTCGTTACGGGGGGGCAATGAGCAGTTCTTC. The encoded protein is CASSYSLRGGNEQFF.

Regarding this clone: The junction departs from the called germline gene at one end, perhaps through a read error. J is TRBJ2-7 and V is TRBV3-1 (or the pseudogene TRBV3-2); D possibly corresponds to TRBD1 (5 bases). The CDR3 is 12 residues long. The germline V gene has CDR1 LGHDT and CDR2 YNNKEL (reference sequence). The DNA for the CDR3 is TGTGCCAGCGGCCAATCTGGGCTGGGGCTTTACTTC. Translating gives CASGQSGLGLYF.

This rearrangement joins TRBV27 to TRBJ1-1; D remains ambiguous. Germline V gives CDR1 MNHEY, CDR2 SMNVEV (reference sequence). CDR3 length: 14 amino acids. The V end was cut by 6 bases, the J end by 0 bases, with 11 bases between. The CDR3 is CASRMRDMNTEAFF. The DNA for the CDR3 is TGTGCCAGCAGAATGCGAGATATGAACACTGAAGCTTTCTTT.

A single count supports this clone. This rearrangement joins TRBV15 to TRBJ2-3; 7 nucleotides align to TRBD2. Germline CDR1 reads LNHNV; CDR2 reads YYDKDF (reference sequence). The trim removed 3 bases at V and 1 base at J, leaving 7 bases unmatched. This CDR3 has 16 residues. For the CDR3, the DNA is TGTGCCACCAGCAGTTGGAGCGGGGCGGGCACAGATACGCAGTATTTT. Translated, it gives CATSSWSGAGTDTQYF.